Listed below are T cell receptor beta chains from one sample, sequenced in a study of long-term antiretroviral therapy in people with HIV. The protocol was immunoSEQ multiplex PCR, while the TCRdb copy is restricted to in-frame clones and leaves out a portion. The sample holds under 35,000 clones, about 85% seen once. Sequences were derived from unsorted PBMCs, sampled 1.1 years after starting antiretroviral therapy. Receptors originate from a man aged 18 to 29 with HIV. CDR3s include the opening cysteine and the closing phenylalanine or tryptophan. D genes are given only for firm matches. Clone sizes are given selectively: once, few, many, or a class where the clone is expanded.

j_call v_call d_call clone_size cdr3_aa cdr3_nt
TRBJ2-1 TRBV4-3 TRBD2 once CASSHASGGQFYNEQFF TGCGCCAGCAGCCATGCTAGCGGAGGTCAATTTTACAATGAGCAGTTCTTC
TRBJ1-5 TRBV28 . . CASRPRGVSNQPQHF TGTGCCAGCAGACCAAGGGGTGTTAGCAATCAGCCCCAGCATTTT
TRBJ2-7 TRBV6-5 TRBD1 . CASSRDSYEQYF TGTGCCAGCAGTCGGGACAGCTACGAGCAGTACTTC
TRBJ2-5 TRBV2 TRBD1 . CASSDYRDSRFETQYF TGTGCCAGCAGTGATTACCGGGACAGTCGTTTTGAGACCCAGTACTTC
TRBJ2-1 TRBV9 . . CASSAGPGGNEQFF TGTGCCAGCAGCGCCGGGCCCGGAGGGAATGAGCAGTTCTTC
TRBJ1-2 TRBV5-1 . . CASSAGAWSGGYTF TGCGCCAGCAGCGCGGGGGCCTGGTCGGGTGGCTACACCTTC
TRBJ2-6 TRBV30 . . CAWSVFSGANVLTF TGTGCCTGGTCCGTCTTCTCTGGGGCCAACGTCCTGACTTTC
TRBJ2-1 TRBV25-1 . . CASSGSARGVEQFF TGTGCCAGCAGTGGGTCAGCAAGGGGTGTTGAGCAGTTCTTC
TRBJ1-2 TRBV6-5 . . CASSYRPSQAANTF TGTGCCAGCAGTTACCGACCCTCCCAGGCTGCCAACACCTTC
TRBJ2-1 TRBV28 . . CASSFGPPTYNEQFF TGTGCCAGCAGTTTCGGTCCGCCTACCTACAATGAGCAGTTCTTC
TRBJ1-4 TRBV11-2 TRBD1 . CASSPAGTGYEKLFF TGTGCCAGCAGCCCCGCCGGGACAGGGTATGAAAAACTGTTTTTT
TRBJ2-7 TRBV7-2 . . CASSQAAELIYEQYF TGTGCCAGCAGCCAAGCTGCGGAGTTAATCTACGAGCAGTACTTC
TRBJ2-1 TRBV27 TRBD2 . CASSFAGVVNEQFF TGTGCCAGCAGTTTTGCGGGAGTAGTCAATGAGCAGTTCTTC
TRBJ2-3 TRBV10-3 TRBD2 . CAISAPASGSTDTQYF TGTGCCATCAGTGCTCCGGCTAGCGGGAGCACAGATACGCAGTATTTT
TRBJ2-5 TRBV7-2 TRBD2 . CASSLSGQVQETQYF TGTGCCAGCAGCCTTAGCGGGCAGGTCCAAGAGACCCAGTACTTC
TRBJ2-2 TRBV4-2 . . CASSPWPEGGGGGELFF TGTGCCAGCAGCCCTTGGCCGGAAGGCGGGGGCGGTGGGGAGCTGTTTTTT
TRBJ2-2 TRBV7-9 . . CASSPIGRGELFF TGTGCCAGCAGCCCAATAGGCCGCGGGGAGCTGTTTTTT
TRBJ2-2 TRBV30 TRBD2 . CAWEGLAGVAGELFF TGTGCCTGGGAGGGACTAGCGGGAGTCGCCGGGGAGCTGTTTTTT
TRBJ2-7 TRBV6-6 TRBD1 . CASSSDRVFRYEQYF TGTGCCAGCAGTTCGGACAGGGTTTTCCGCTACGAGCAGTACTTC
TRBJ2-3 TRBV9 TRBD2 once CASSLAGTDTQYF TGTGCCAGCAGCCTAGCGGGAACAGATACGCAGTATTTT
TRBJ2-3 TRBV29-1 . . CSLTGYDGDTQYF TGCAGCCTGACTGGCTACGATGGGGATACGCAGTATTTT
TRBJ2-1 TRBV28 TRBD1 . CASTRQGAYNEQFF TGTGCCAGCACACGACAGGGGGCTTACAATGAGCAGTTCTTC
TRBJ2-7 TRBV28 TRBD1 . CASSKRTGGDEQYF TGTGCCAGCAGTAAGCGGACAGGGGGCGACGAGCAGTACTTC
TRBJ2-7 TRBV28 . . CASSLLHRDPAYEQYF TGTGCCAGCAGTTTACTACACCGGGACCCAGCCTACGAGCAGTACTTC
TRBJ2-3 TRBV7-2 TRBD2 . CASSFSSGGDTQYF TGTGCCAGCAGCTTCTCTAGCGGGGGAGATACGCAGTATTTT
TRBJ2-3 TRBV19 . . CASRASSTDTQYF TGTGCGTCAAGGGCTTCTAGCACAGATACGCAGTATTTT
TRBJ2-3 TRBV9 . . CASSPLLRADTQYF TGTGCCAGCAGCCCCCTACTAAGAGCAGATACGCAGTATTTT
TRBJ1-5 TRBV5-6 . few CASSRINQPQHF TGTGCCAGCAGCCGGATTAATCAGCCCCAGCATTTT
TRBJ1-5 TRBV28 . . CASSLRDTRGRNQPQHF TGTGCCAGCAGTTTAAGGGACACCAGAGGCCGCAATCAGCCCCAGCATTTT
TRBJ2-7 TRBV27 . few CASSFGAGSPEQYF TGTGCCAGCAGTTTTGGGGCAGGTTCCCCCGAGCAGTACTTC
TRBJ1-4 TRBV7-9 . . CASSEKWEENEKLFF TGTGCCAGCAGCGAAAAGTGGGAGGAAAATGAAAAACTGTTTTTT
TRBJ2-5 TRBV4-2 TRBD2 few CASSQEYTSGQETQYF TGTGCCAGCAGCCAAGAATATACTAGCGGCCAAGAGACCCAGTACTTC
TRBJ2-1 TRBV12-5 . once CASGQSAYNEQFF TGTGCTAGTGGTCAAAGCGCCTACAATGAGCAGTTCTTC
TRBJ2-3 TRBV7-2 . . CASSKNREADTQYF TGTGCCAGCAGTAAAAACAGGGAGGCAGATACGCAGTATTTT
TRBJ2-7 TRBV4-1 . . CASSQPTSRLNEQYF TGCGCCAGCAGCCAACCGACTAGTAGGCTCAACGAGCAGTACTTC
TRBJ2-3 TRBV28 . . CASSLQHRVPDTQYF TGTGCCAGCAGTTTACAGCATCGGGTCCCAGATACGCAGTATTTT
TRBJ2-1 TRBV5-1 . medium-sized CASSLWDNNYNEQFF TGCGCCAGCAGCTTGTGGGACAACAATTACAATGAGCAGTTCTTC
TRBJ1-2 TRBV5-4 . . CASSLGHYGYTF TGTGCCAGCAGCTTAGGACACTATGGCTACACCTTC
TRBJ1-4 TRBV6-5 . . CASSYDGSGVGEKLFF TGTGCCAGCAGTTACGACGGCTCGGGAGTTGGTGAAAAACTGTTTTTT
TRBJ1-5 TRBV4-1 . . CASSPREARPDQPQHF TGCGCCAGCAGCCCCAGGGAAGCCAGGCCCGATCAGCCCCAGCATTTT
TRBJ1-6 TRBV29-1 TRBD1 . CSPPWRGRGNSPLHF TGCAGCCCACCGTGGAGGGGGCGGGGAAATTCACCCCTCCACTTT
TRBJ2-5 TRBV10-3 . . CAISEGKGKETQYF TGTGCCATCAGTGAGGGAAAGGGGAAAGAGACCCAGTACTTC
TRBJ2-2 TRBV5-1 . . CASRFGGGPNTGELFF TGCGCCAGCAGGTTCGGCGGGGGCCCGAACACCGGGGAGCTGTTTTTT
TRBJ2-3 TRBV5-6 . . CASSFGRRTTSTDTQYF TGTGCCAGCAGCTTCGGTCGAAGGACCACTAGCACAGATACGCAGTATTTT
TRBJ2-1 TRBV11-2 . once CASSLERHKDEQFF TGTGCCAGCAGCTTAGAGCGACATAAGGATGAGCAGTTCTTC
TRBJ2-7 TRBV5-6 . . CASSLALGYEQYF TGTGCCAGCAGCTTGGCTTTGGGGTACGAGCAGTACTTC
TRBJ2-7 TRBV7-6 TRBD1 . CASRPRQGTKGEQYF TGTGCCAGCAGGCCGAGACAGGGGACCAAAGGCGAGCAGTACTTC
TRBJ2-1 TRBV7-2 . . CASSLGWDEQFF TGTGCCAGCAGCTTAGGCTGGGATGAGCAGTTCTTC
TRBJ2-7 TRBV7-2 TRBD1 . CASSEFSITGQGSIEQYF TGTGCCAGCAGCGAATTTTCCATCACGGGACAGGGATCGATCGAGCAGTACTTC
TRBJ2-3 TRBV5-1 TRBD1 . CASSLGQGRTDTQYF TGCGCCAGCAGCCTGGGACAGGGGCGGACAGATACGCAGTATTTT
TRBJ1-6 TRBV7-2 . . CASSSNSPLHF TGTGCCAGCAGCTCTAATTCACCCCTCCACTTT
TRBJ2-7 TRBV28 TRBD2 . CASSYGGTSGIGSYEQYF TGTGCCAGCAGCTATGGGGGGACTAGCGGGATAGGTTCCTACGAGCAGTACTTC
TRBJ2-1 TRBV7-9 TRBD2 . CASTTRTSGGGNEQFF TGTGCCAGCACCACCCGGACTAGCGGGGGGGGAAATGAGCAGTTCTTC
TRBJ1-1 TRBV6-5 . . CASRQDRPLNTEAFF TGTGCCAGCAGACAGGACAGACCCTTGAACACTGAAGCTTTCTTT
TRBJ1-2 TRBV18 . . CASSPRTDGYTF TGTGCCAGCTCACCCAGGACAGATGGCTACACCTTC